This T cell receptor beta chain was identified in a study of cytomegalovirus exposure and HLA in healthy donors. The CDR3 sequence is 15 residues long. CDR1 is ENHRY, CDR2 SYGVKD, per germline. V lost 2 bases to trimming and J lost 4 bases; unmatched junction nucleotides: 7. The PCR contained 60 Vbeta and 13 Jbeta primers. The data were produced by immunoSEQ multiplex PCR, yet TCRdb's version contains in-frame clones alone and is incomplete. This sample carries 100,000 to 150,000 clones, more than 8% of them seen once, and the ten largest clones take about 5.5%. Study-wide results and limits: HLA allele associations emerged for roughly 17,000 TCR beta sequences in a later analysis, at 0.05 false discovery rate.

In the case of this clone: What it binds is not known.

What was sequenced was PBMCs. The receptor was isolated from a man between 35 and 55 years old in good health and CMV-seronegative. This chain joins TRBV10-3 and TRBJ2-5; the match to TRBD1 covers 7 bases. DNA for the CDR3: TGTGCCATCAGTGAGCCCACAGGGGCGGGAGAGACCCAGTACTTC. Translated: CAISEPTGAGETQYF.